Below, 20 T cell receptor beta chains from the same sample are listed, as sequenced in a study of tissue T cells after allogeneic stem cell transplantation. Time point: mouse harvest day 7 after allogeneic transplant. Tail vein injection delivered 10^7 T-cell-depleted bone marrow cells and 10^6 splenic CD5+ T cells. Here immunoSEQ multiplex PCR was the method, and the copy in TCRdb shows in-frame clones only, minus some. The sample lists roughly 8,100 clones; around half were seen once. Sequences were obtained from lymph node tissue. These receptors were taken from a female BALB/c mouse given C57BL/6 T cells with graft-versus-host disease after an allogeneic hematopoietic cell transplant.

This clone was observed once. Gene labels here are mouse ones. The CDR3 extends 1 residue past the end of the read, so its final part is completed from the germline J gene. This sequence joins TRBV26 and TRBJ1-6; D is perhaps TRBD1 (6 bases). TRBJ1-6 is placed among ORFs of uncertain function. Germline-derived CDR1 and CDR2 are KGHPV and FQNQEV (reference sequence). The length of the CDR3 is 15 residues. V gave up 4 bases and J gave up 0 bases, with 7 bases separating them. The covered CDR3 bases are TGTGCCAGCAGTCGGACAGATTCCTATAATTCGCCCCTCTAC. It encodes CASSRTDSYNSPLY. The full CDR3 reads CASSRTDSYNSPLYF.

As to this clone: All gene names here are mouse names. Sequencing ends 1 residue short of the CDR3 end; the germline J gene provides the rest. The V call is TRBV26, the J call TRBJ1-3; D is ambiguous. CDR3 length: 14 residues. Trimming left V 2 bases short and J 0 bases short, with 5 bases between. Germline V CDR1 and CDR2: KGHPV, FQNQEV (reference sequence). Partial CDR3 DNA: TGTGCCAGCAGTCTGGGAAATTCTGGAAATACGCTCTAT. Protein product: CASSLGNSGNTLY. The entire CDR3 sequence reads CASSLGNSGNTLYF.

As to this clone: The gene names given are mouse names. The read comes to an end 1 residue before the CDR3 does, leaving the germline J gene to fill in the end. This sequence joins TRBV12-1 and TRBJ1-6, with unresolved D. TRBJ1-6 is marked as an open reading frame, function uncertain. Trimming pared 0 bases from V and 7 bases from J, leaving 3 bases between. The CDR3 loop spans 12 amino acids. CDR1 is SGHSN, CDR2 HYEKVE, per germline. The sequenced CDR3 bases are TGTGCCAGCTCTCTCGGGAATTCGCCCCTCTAC. Its translation is CASSLGNSPLY. The whole CDR3 protein is CASSLGNSPLYF.

About this clone itself: Gene names refer to mouse genes. The CDR3 sequence: CASSPTGSAETLYF. CDR3 DNA, as far as it was read: TGTGCCAGCAGTCCCACTGGGAGTGCAGAAACGCTGTAT. V and J are TRBV26 and TRBJ2-3, with D possibly being TRBD2 (6 bases). The read ends 1 residue before the CDR3 terminus; that terminus is restored from the germline J gene. The V gene's germline CDR1 is KGHPV and CDR2 FQNQEV (reference sequence). This CDR3 comprises 14 residues. The V end lost 4 bases, the J end lost 0 bases, and 8 bases lay between the germline ends.

This clone has more than one count but fewer than ten. Germline and genes here are mouse. The read terminates 1 residue before the CDR3 end, so the remaining end is supplied by the germline J gene. The chain carries TRBV26 and TRBJ2-5; 11 positions agree with TRBD2. The CDR3 sequence is 15 residues long. Germline V gene sequence: CDR1 KGHPV, CDR2 FQNQEV (reference sequence). The J segment lost 4 bases and the V segment lost 3 bases, leaving 3 bases of the junction unmatched. Here the CDR3 reads CASSLLTGGEDTQYF. CDR3 bases read: TGTGCCAGCAGTCTACTGACTGGGGGGGAAGACACCCAGTAC.

This clone was detected a few times. The gene names given are mouse names. With the read ending 1 residue before the CDR3 end, the germline J gene is used to fill in that end. The V call is TRBV31, the J call TRBJ2-7; D is unclear. The CDR3 consists of 11 residues. Deletions cut 1 base from V and 3 bases from J, with 4 bases between. Germline assignment: CDR1 GKSSPN and CDR2 SITVG. CDR3 sequence reads: CAWSPNYEQYF. The CDR3 bases that were read are TGTGCCTGGAGTCCCAACTATGAACAGTAC.

This clone was observed a few times. Mouse gene names and germline throughout. The observed sequence ends 1 residue before the CDR3 terminus, with the missing tail filled in from the germline J gene. The chain recombines TRBV13-3 with TRBJ2-5; TRBD2 matches 8 bases. There are 14 residues in the CDR3. Looked up from germline, CDR1 is NNHDY and CDR2 is SYVADS. The V gene end was trimmed by 2 bases and the J gene end by 2 bases; junction bases not matched to a gene: 1. The covered CDR3 bases are TGTGCCAGCAGTGACTGGGGGGCCCAAGACACCCAGTAC. Translation gives CASSDWGAQDTQY. The whole CDR3 sequence is CASSDWGAQDTQYF.

This clone has only a few counts. Mouse germline and gene names are used. The CDR3 is cut off 1 residue early in the read; its end comes from the germline J gene. V is TRBV19 and J is TRBJ2-4; TRBD2 is a possible D gene (6 bases). This CDR3 has 14 residues. Between the trimmed V and J ends, which lost 5 bases and 0 bases, there was a span of 10 bases. Looked up from germline, CDR1 is FNHDT and CDR2 is SITEND (reference sequence). The CDR3 DNA, read in part, is TGTGCCAGCAGCCGCTGGGGTAGTCAAAACACCTTGTAC. It is translated as CASSRWGSQNTLY. The entire CDR3 is CASSRWGSQNTLYF.

Notes on this clone: Genes and germline come from the mouse. The read terminates 1 residue ahead of where the CDR3 ends, so the germline J gene completes it. The chain recombines TRBV20 with TRBJ1-2, with 7 nucleotides matching TRBD1. The CDR3 extends over 12 amino acids. Germline V gene data show CDR1 as GFQATS and CDR2 as STVNSAI. The part of the CDR3 DNA that was read is TGTGGGGAGGGGGCAGGGGACTCCGACTACACC. Protein product: CGEGAGDSDYT. The entire CDR3 reads CGEGAGDSDYTF. The full variable domain, in which reference TRBV20 and TRBJ1-2 provide the parts outside the CDR3, is GALVYQYPRRTICKSGTSMRMECQAVGFQATSVAWYRQSPQKTFELIALSTVNSAIKYEQNFTQEKFPISHPNLSFSSMTVLNAYLEDRGLYLCGEGAGDSDYTFGSGTRLLVI.

This clone was detected a few times. Any gene name here is a mouse gene name. With the read ending 1 residue before the CDR3 end, the germline J gene is used to fill in that end. The chain joins TRBV26 to TRBJ1-1; D unresolved. This CDR3 has 13 amino acids. V was clipped by 2 bases and J by 1 base, with 5 bases between them. Looked up from germline, CDR1 is KGHPV and CDR2 is FQNQEV (reference sequence). The sequenced part of the CDR3 DNA is TGTGCCAGCAGTCTGAACGGAAACACAGAAGTCTTC. Translation: CASSLNGNTEVF. The CDR3 in full is CASSLNGNTEVFF.

With respect to this clone: Here the gene names and germline are mouse. The CDR3 end falls 1 residue outside the read, so it is completed with the germline J gene. The chain joins TRBV26 to TRBJ2-1; 12 positions match TRBD2. The CDR3 sequence is 15 residues long. Looked up from germline, CDR1 is KGHPV and CDR2 is FQNQEV (reference sequence). V lost 4 bases, J lost 6 bases, and 4 bases stayed unmatched. Incomplete CDR3 DNA: TGTGCCAGCAGTCCCGGGACTGGGGGGACTGCTGAGCAGTTC. Amino acid sequence: CASSPGTGGTAEQF. The full CDR3 sequence reads CASSPGTGGTAEQFF.

Comment on this clone: The gene names given are mouse names. Read data end 1 residue before the CDR3 end; the end is taken from the germline J gene. This chain links TRBV23 with TRBJ2-4. The CDR3 sequence is 13 residues long. Germline CDR1 and CDR2: KGHTA and FQNQQP. CDR3 region: CSSSQSRAGTLYF. CDR3 bases read: TGCTCCAGCAGTCAATCTCGGGCGGGCACCTTGTAC.

With regard to this clone: Gene and germline names: mouse. The read ends 1 residue shy of where the CDR3 ends; the end is completed using the germline J gene. The chain joins TRBV26 to TRBJ2-3; no firm D call. The CDR3 runs to 14 residues. Germline CDR1 and CDR2: KGHPV and FQNQEV (reference sequence). The ends were cut back, 0 bases at V and 1 base at J, with 5 bases in the middle. The part of the CDR3 DNA that was read is TGTGCCAGCAGTCTGTCTTGGGGTGCAGAAACGCTGTAT. The encoded protein is CASSLSWGAETLY. The whole CDR3 is CASSLSWGAETLYF.

About this clone itself: Germline and genes: mouse. The read finishes 1 residue shy of the CDR3 end, and the germline J gene is used to complete it. The gene calls are TRBV1 and TRBJ2-4; no reliable D call. V was shortened by 0 bases and J by 2 bases, with 0 bases between the two germline ends. The germline gives CDR1 NSQYPW, CDR2 LRSPGD (reference sequence). This CDR3 has 12 residues. Incomplete CDR3 DNA: TGCACCTGCAGTGCAGATCAAAACACCTTGTAC. It translates to CTCSADQNTLY. The full CDR3 reads CTCSADQNTLYF.

This clone was counted a few times. Mouse gene names and germline throughout. Sequencing ends 1 residue short of the CDR3 end; the germline J gene provides the rest. This chain uses TRBV2 with TRBJ1-4; D possibly corresponds to TRBD1 (5 bases). V was trimmed by 4 bases and J by 1 base, leaving 10 bases between them. Germline CDR1 and CDR2: LGHNA and YSYQKL. The CDR3 runs 15 residues. The part of the CDR3 DNA that was read is TGTGCCAGCAGCCTCCGGACAAATTCCAACGAAAGATTATTT. It specifies CASSLRTNSNERLF. The whole CDR3 protein is CASSLRTNSNERLFF.

As regards this clone: Gene names are mouse gene names. The read ends 1 residue early relative to the CDR3; the germline J gene fills the gap. The rearrangement uses TRBV31 and TRBJ2-1; D uncertain. V dropped 0 bases and J dropped 6 bases, with 9 bases sitting between them. Germline CDR1 is GKSSPN and CDR2 is SITVG. The CDR3 covers 13 residues. The CDR3 is CAWSLGRIAEQFF. The part of the CDR3 DNA that was read is TGTGCCTGGAGTCTAGGCAGGATTGCTGAGCAGTTC.

About this clone itself: One junction end disagrees with the germline gene, perhaps due to a read error. Gene names are the mouse ones. The sequence runs out 1 residue before the end of the CDR3; the remainder is reconstructed from the germline J gene. V usage is TRBV16 and J usage is TRBJ2-3, with D possibly being TRBD1 (5 bases). Germline CDR1 and CDR2: SGHSA and FRNQAP. The CDR3 has 14 amino acids. CDR3 sequence reads: CASGLQESAETLYF. The CDR3 DNA, read in part, is TGTGCAAGCGGCTTACAGGAAAGTGCAGAAACGCTGTAT.

On this clone: The genes and germline here are from mouse. The covered CDR3 bases are TGTGCCAGCAGTCTGGTGAGCCCTTCCAACGAAAGATTATTT. Translating it yields CASSLVSPSNERLF. The whole CDR3 region reads CASSLVSPSNERLFF. The V and J genes are TRBV26 and TRBJ1-4; D gene ambiguous. The read ends 1 residue early relative to the CDR3; the germline J gene fills the gap. The V and J ends lost 2 bases and 1 base respectively, with 8 bases between them. The CDR3 is 15 residues long. CDR1 KGHPV and CDR2 FQNQEV come from the germline V gene (reference sequence). The full variable domain, in which reference TRBV26 and TRBJ1-4 provide the parts outside the CDR3, is NSKVIQTPRYLVKGQGQKAKMRCIPEKGHPVVFWYQQNKNNEFKFLINFQNQEVLQQIDMTEKRFSAECPSNSPCSLEIQSSEAGDSALYLCASSLVSPSNERLFFGHGTKLSVL.

For this clone: Genes and germline are mouse. Read data end 1 residue before the CDR3 end; the end is taken from the germline J gene. The genes are TRBV26 and TRBJ2-5, with 8 bases matching TRBD1. Losses at the gene ends were 6 bases for V and 5 bases for J; bases not matched to a gene: 4. The CDR3 runs to 13 residues. Looked up from germline, CDR1 is KGHPV and CDR2 is FQNQEV (reference sequence). The CDR3 protein is CASSRQGRDTQYF. The part of the CDR3 DNA that was read is TGTGCCAGCAGCAGACAGGGGAGAGACACCCAGTAC.

Only one count was recorded for this clone. The gene symbols are mouse symbols. The missing CDR3 end, 1 residue past where the read stops, is filled in from the germline J gene. This rearrangement joins TRBV26 to TRBJ2-2; D possibly corresponds to TRBD1 (6 bases). The CDR3 is made up of 14 amino acids. V was cut by 2 bases and J by 6 bases, with 10 bases left in between. Per the germline V gene, CDR1 is KGHPV and CDR2 is FQNQEV (reference sequence). This CDR3 reads CASSLHREPGQLYF. The sequenced part of the CDR3 DNA is TGTGCCAGCAGTCTGCACAGGGAGCCCGGGCAGCTCTAC.